This entry is about one T cell receptor (beta chain). V lost 5 bases to trimming and J lost 2 bases; unmatched junction nucleotides: 3. CDR3 length: 15 residues. Per the germline V gene, CDR1 is SGHTA and CDR2 is FQGNSA. This sample is part of a study of beta chain features in type 1 diabetes. Sequenced material consisted of expressed TCRB transcripts (all of the isolated RNA was reverse transcribed). The table came from immunoSEQ multiplex PCR; TCRdb's copy has only in-frame clones and leaves some out. The sample lists nearly 250,000 clones, over 12% seen once, with about 0.024% in the top ten. CD45RO/CCR7/CD25/CD127/CD95/CD27 separated CD4+ naive, central memory, regulatory and stem cell-like memory cells by sorting.

The TCR originated in a woman in her 40s in good health. The chain combines TRBV7-2 with TRBJ2-3; 11 bases line up with TRBD2. The sample consisted of naive CD4+ T cells from blood. CDR3 bases: TGTGCCAGCAGCCTGGGACTAGCGGTCACAGATACGCAGTATTTT. Its translation: CASSLGLAVTDTQYF.